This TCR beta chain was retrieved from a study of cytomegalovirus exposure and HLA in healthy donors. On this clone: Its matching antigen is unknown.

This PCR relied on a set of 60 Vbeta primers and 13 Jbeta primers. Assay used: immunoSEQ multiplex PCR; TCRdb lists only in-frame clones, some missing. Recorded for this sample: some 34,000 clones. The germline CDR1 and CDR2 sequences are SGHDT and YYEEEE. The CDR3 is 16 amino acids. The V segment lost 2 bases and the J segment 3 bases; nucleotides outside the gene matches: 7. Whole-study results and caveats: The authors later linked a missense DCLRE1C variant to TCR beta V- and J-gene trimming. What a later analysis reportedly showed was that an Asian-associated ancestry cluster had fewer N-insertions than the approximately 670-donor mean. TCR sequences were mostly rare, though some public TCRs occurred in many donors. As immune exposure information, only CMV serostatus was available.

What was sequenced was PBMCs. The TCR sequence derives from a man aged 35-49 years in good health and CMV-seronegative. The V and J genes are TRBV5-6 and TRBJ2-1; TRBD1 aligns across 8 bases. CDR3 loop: CASSLRQGSLYNEQFF. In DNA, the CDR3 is TGTGCCAGCAGCTTAAGACAGGGGAGTCTCTACAATGAGCAGTTCTTC.